This T cell receptor (beta chain) was documented in a study of cytomegalovirus exposure and HLA in healthy donors. Per germline, CDR1 LGHNT and CDR2 FRNRAP. Trimming took 9 bases from V and 4 from J, leaving 12 bases between them. This CDR3 has 12 amino acids. Primers for the PCR totalled 60 Vbeta and 13 Jbeta. The data were produced by immunoSEQ multiplex PCR, yet TCRdb's version contains in-frame clones alone and is incomplete. Among 130,000 or so clones listed, just under 80% were seen once. Study-wide findings and caveats: Among TCR beta chains, those listed as cytomegalovirus-associated numbered over 150. Diagnosis of cytomegalovirus status made by the classifier reportedly showed high specificity and sensitivity. In an earlier analysis, about 87% or about 30%: the productive usage of most TCR beta V segments.

On this clone itself: Its antigen is not known.

The chain employs TRBV12-5 and TRBJ1-2; weak D call: TRBD1 (5 bases). This TCR came from a young woman in good health and CMV-seronegative. The sequenced material came from PBMCs. The CDR3 bases are TGTGCTAGCTCCCGGGACTTCTATGGCTACACCTTC. It is translated as CASSRDFYGYTF. Complete variable domain (other parts from reference TRBV12-5 and TRBJ1-2): DARVTQTPRHKVTEMGQEVTMRCQPILGHNTVFWYRQTMMQGLELLAYFRNRAPLDDSGMPKDRFSAEMPDATLATLKIQPSEPRDSAVYFCASSRDFYGYTFGSGTRLTVV.